The T cell receptor (beta chain) under discussion was sequenced for a study of blood T cell repertoires in COVID-19. As for the study in general: Specimens from acute and convalescent COVID-19 originated in the United States, Italy and Spain. From T cells, B-cell-depleted T cells, or PBMCs came the material, which was cDNA or gDNA.

As processed by the authors: Reference gene primer amplification yielded estimated nucleated cell counts. Using immunoSEQ multiplex PCR, the repertoire was profiled, and TCRdb retains in-frame clones only, with some absent. V and J calls and clone size follow that table, whereas D and trimming were derived from the DNA. Of 200,000 to 300,000 clones in the sample, 85% to 90% were seen once. The source material was peripheral blood. The clonotype was recovered from a woman aged 40 to 49 with acute or convalescent COVID-19.

The CDR3 spells CASRQQGTQYF. CDR3 nucleotide sequence: TGTGCCAGCAGGCAACAGGGGACCCAGTACTTC. The rearrangement uses TRBV3-1 (or the pseudogene TRBV3-2) and TRBJ2-5; TRBD1 might be the D (6 bases). This CDR3 comprises 11 residues. CDR1 is LGHDT and CDR2 is YNNKEL in the germline V gene (reference sequence). V dropped 6 bases and J dropped 7 bases, with 9 bases sitting between them.